The text below deals with one TCR beta chain. Its matching antigen is unknown. Assay used: immunoSEQ multiplex PCR; TCRdb lists only in-frame clones, some missing. The table lists roughly 45,000 clones, roughly 79% of them singletons. This record comes from a study of OX40 agonist ivuxolimab in advanced cancers. V was trimmed by 5 bases and J by 1 base, leaving 15 bases between them. Germline V CDR1 and CDR2: MNHEY, SVGAGI. CDR3 length: 15 residues. Study-wide points: With doses of 0.1-3.0 mg/kg, partial responders showed among the lowest clonal expansion.

The chain is built from TRBV6-5 and TRBJ2-7; D gene unclear. This clonotype originated in an adult with an advanced solid tumor such as melanoma, head and neck, liver or kidney cancer. Sequences were derived from CD4+ or CD8+ T cells sorted from blood, sampled in a trial of the OX40 agonist ivuxolimab. This chain's CDR3 is CASSPYSQGSYEQYF. The CDR3 DNA follows: TGTGCCAGCAGTCCCTATTCCCAAGGGTCCTACGAGCAGTACTTC.